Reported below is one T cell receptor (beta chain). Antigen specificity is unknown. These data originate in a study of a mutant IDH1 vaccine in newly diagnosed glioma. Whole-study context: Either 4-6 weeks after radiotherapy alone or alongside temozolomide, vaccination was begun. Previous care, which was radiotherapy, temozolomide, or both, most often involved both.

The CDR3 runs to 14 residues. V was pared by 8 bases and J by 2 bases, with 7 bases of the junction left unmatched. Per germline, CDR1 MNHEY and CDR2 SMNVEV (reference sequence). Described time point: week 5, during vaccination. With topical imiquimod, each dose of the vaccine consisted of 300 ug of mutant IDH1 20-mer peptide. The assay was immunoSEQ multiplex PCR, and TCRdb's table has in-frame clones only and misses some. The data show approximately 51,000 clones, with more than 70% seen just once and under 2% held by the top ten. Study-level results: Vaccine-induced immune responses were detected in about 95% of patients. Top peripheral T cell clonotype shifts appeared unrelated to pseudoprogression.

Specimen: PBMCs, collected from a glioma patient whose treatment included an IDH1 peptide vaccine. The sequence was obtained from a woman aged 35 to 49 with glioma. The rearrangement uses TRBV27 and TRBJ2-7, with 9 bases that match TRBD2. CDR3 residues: CASGYVAGAYEQYF. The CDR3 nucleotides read TGTGCCAGCGGATACGTAGCGGGGGCCTACGAGCAGTACTTC.